The 32 T cell receptor beta chains given below trace back to one sample, sequenced in a study of blood T cell repertoires in COVID-19. The table came from immunoSEQ multiplex PCR; TCRdb's copy has only in-frame clones and leaves some out. The table shows approximately 350,000 clones, with about 90% occurring only once. Sequencing was carried out using peripheral blood. The receptors stem from a woman in her 70s with COVID-19, enrolled during active disease.

The V and J genes are TRBV10-1 and TRBJ1-2; possibly TRBD1 for D (6 bases). CDR1 is WNHNN, CDR2 SYGVQD, per germline (reference sequence). This CDR3 is built from 13 residues. V was clipped by 4 bases and J by 4 bases, with 10 bases between them. The CDR3 coding sequence is TGCGCCAGCAGTGCGGACAGAGCCTATGGCTACACCTTC. It yields the protein CASSADRAYGYTF.

CDR3 protein: CASSQVVSGADEQFF. The DNA for the CDR3 is TGCGCCAGCAGCCAAGTGGTAAGCGGGGCGGATGAGCAGTTCTTC. The V call is TRBV4-3, the J call TRBJ2-1; 7 bases agree with TRBD2. The CDR3 covers 15 residues. Germline V gene sequence: CDR1 LGHNA, CDR2 YSLEER. V was clipped by 1 base and J by 8 bases; unmatched bases: 8.

The V gene is TRBV7-2, the J gene TRBJ2-3; a possible D gene is TRBD1 (5 bases). V lost 10 bases to trimming and J lost 4 bases, with 12 bases between them. In germline, CDR1 is SGHTA, CDR2 FQGNSA. The CDR3 has 12 residues. CDR3 sequence: CATAQGADTQYF. The DNA for the CDR3 is TGTGCCACCGCACAAGGGGCAGATACGCAGTATTTT.

The chain combines TRBV19 with TRBJ1-2, with 7 bases lining up with TRBD1. Losses at the gene ends were 3 bases for V and 10 bases for J; bases not matched to a gene: 11. CDR1 is LNHDA, CDR2 SQIVND, per germline (reference sequence). The CDR3 extends over 14 amino acids. The CDR3 region has the DNA TGTGCCAGTAGTATTGGAGGGGGACAGAGTTTCTACACCTTC. Translated: CASSIGGGQSFYTF.

The chain joins TRBV4-3 to TRBJ2-2; 11 nucleotides align to TRBD2. The germline V gene encodes CDR1 LGHNA and CDR2 YSLEER. V gave up 0 bases and J gave up 2 bases; unmatched junction bases: 8. The CDR3 length is 19 residues. CDR3 sequence (DNA): TGCGCCAGCAGCCAAGATCTGCCTAGCGGGGGGAGTAACACCGGGGAGCTGTTTTTT. It encodes CASSQDLPSGGSNTGELFF.

This clone has only a few counts. The rearrangement joins TRBV2 to TRBJ1-5, with a possible D match to TRBD1 (6 bases). V was cut by 5 bases and J by 6 bases, with 17 bases left in between. The CDR3 is made up of 15 amino acids. In germline, CDR1 is SNHLY, CDR2 FYNNEI. DNA for the CDR3: TGTGCCAGCAGTTTACAGGGTGACGTGGGTCAGCCCCAGCATTTT. Its protein is CASSLQGDVGQPQHF.

Ten or more counts support this clone. The chain links TRBV20-1 to TRBJ1-1; D perhaps matches TRBD1 (5 bases). The CDR3 runs 15 residues. Germline V lookup: CDR1 DFQATT, CDR2 SNEGSKA (reference sequence). V lost 3 bases, J lost 4 bases, and 18 bases lay in between. The CDR3 is CSASGREVSGTEAFF. CDR3 in DNA: TGCAGTGCTAGTGGCAGGGAAGTGAGTGGCACTGAAGCTTTCTTT.

The chain joins TRBV24-1 to TRBJ2-3; 9 bases map to TRBD2. Germline values: CDR1 KGHDR, CDR2 SFDVKD. The CDR3 is made up of 20 amino acids. The V and J ends lost 7 bases and 2 bases, in that order; junction bases with no gene match: 21. CDR3 coding DNA: TGTGCCACCAGCGGGAGGTGGTTAGCGGGGGAGACTACAAACACAGATACGCAGTATTTT. It encodes CATSGRWLAGETTNTDTQYF.

The chain joins TRBV7-9 to TRBJ1-6; D perhaps matches TRBD1 (5 bases). CDR3 length: 15 amino acids. Trimming cost V 1 base and J 7 bases, with 11 bases left between them. The germline CDR1 and CDR2 sequences are SEHNR and FQNEAQ (reference sequence). CDR3 sequence: CASSLVQGPNSPLHF. The CDR3 DNA reads TGTGCCAGCAGCTTAGTCCAGGGCCCGAATTCACCCCTCCACTTT. The entire variable domain, with the rest obtained from reference TRBV7-9 and TRBJ1-6, is as follows: DTGVSQNPRHKITKRGQNVTFRCDPISEHNRLYWYRQTLGQGPEFLTYFQNEAQLEKSRLLSDRFSAERPKGSFSTLEIQRTEQGDSAMYLCASSLVQGPNSPLHFGNGTRLTVT.

This chain joins TRBV9 and TRBJ1-4, with TRBD1 matching over 8 bases. CDR3 length equals 14 residues. The germline CDR1 and CDR2 sequences are SGDLS and YYNGEE. V shed 4 bases and J 8 bases; nucleotides not matched to a gene: 7. CDR3 bases: TGTGCCAGCAGCCCCCCGGACAGGGACGAAAAACTGTTTTTT. Its translation: CASSPPDRDEKLFF.

The rearrangement links TRBV7-9 to TRBJ1-2; maybe TRBD1 (5 bases). Germline CDR1 SEHNR, CDR2 FQNEAQ (reference sequence). The V end was cut by 1 base, the J end by 7 bases, with 10 bases between. The CDR3 length is 13 residues. CDR3: CASSLGAGFGYTF. The CDR3 bases are TGTGCCAGCAGCTTAGGAGCAGGGTTTGGCTACACCTTC.

The chain joins TRBV6-5 to TRBJ1-1; D is possibly TRBD1 (5 bases). The CDR3 totals 12 residues. V was pared by 8 bases and J by 1 base, with 8 bases between. Germline values: CDR1 MNHEY, CDR2 SVGAGI. The DNA for the CDR3 is TGTGCCAGCGGACACCCGAACACTGAAGCTTTCTTT. Its translation: CASGHPNTEAFF.

V gene TRBV28 combines with J gene TRBJ2-7, with TRBD1 matching 8 bases. Germline V gives CDR1 MDHEN, CDR2 SYDVKM. V shed 8 bases and J 4 bases; nucleotides not matched to a gene: 4. The CDR3 spans 12 residues. The CDR3: CASAGGKYEQYF. The DNA of the CDR3 is TGTGCCAGCGCAGGGGGCAAGTACGAGCAGTACTTC.

The chain employs TRBV24-1 and TRBJ1-3; tentative D call: TRBD1 (5 bases). Germline V gives CDR1 KGHDR, CDR2 SFDVKD. This CDR3 comprises 13 residues. V was pared by 5 bases and J by 8 bases, with 12 bases between. The CDR3 DNA sequence: TGTGCCACCAGTGCAGGGAGGTCGGACACCATATATTTT. This encodes CATSAGRSDTIYF.

This chain connects TRBV29-1 to TRBJ2-3, with TRBD1 as a possible D gene (6 bases). The CDR3 extends over 12 amino acids. The V end lost 0 bases, the J end lost 9 bases, and 10 bases lay between the germline ends. Germline V lookup: CDR1 SQVTM, CDR2 ANQGSEA. The CDR3 DNA sequence: TGCAGCGTTGAAGAGGGAAGGGGGACGCAGTATTTT. Its translation is CSVEEGRGTQYF.

This clone was detected only a few times. The chain combines TRBV4-2 with TRBJ2-3, with a weak D call TRBD2 (5 bases). Per the germline V gene, CDR1 is LGHNA and CDR2 is YNFKEQ. There are 17 residues in the CDR3. Trimming stripped 0 bases from V and 0 bases from J, with 13 bases between. The CDR3 loop is CASSQDLWTDSTDTQYF. Written as DNA, the CDR3 is TGTGCCAGCAGCCAAGATCTATGGACTGATAGCACAGATACGCAGTATTTT.

The CDR3 DNA follows: TGTGCCAGCAAGGAGGGGGAGACCCAGTACTTC. Amino acid sequence: CASKEGETQYF. V gene TRBV2 combines with J gene TRBJ2-5, with a tentative D call TRBD2 (6 bases). In germline, CDR1 is SNHLY, CDR2 FYNNEI. The length of the CDR3 is 11 residues. V gave up 7 bases and J gave up 5 bases, with 8 bases separating them.

A note on this clone: Its ends do not fully match the called genes, so a read error is possible. V usage is TRBV9 and J usage is TRBJ2-7, with TRBD1 matching over 7 bases. CDR3 length equals 15 residues. Germline CDR1 SGDLS, CDR2 YYNGEE. The CDR3 protein is CASSEGTAPSNEQYF. The DNA for the CDR3 is TGTGCCAGCAGCGAGGGGACAGCCCCCTCCAACGAGCAGTACTTC.

This clone was counted a single time. The rearrangement links TRBV5-1 to TRBJ1-1; D is unresolved. This CDR3 spans 13 amino acids. The ends were cut back, 2 bases at V and 8 bases at J, with 13 bases in the middle. Germline-derived CDR1 and CDR2 are SGHRS and YFSETQ. DNA of the CDR3: TGCGCCAGCAGCTTCCGGCTTTCGGGGGAAGCTTTCTTT. Encoded protein: CASSFRLSGEAFF.

CDR3 sequence reads: CASSLDPLYVEQYF. CDR3 sequence (DNA): TGTGCCAGCAGCTTAGACCCCCTATATGTCGAGCAGTACTTC. This chain joins TRBV7-2 and TRBJ2-7; no reliable D call. Between the trimmed V and J ends, which lost 1 base and 6 bases, there was a span of 13 bases. CDR1 and CDR2 from the germline V gene are SGHTA and FQGNSA. The CDR3 sequence is 14 residues long. The entire variable domain, with the rest obtained from reference TRBV7-2 and TRBJ2-7, is as follows: GAGVSQSPSNKVTEKGKDVELRCDPISGHTALYWYRQSLGQGLEFLIYFQGNSAPDKSGLPSDRFSAERTGGSVSTLTIQRTQQEDSAVYLCASSLDPLYVEQYFGPGTRLTVT.

This sequence joins TRBV4-1 and TRBJ2-1, with 11 bases that match TRBD2. After removal of 2 bases from V and 7 bases from J, the junction contained 7 bases not matched to a gene. The CDR3 runs to 16 residues. Germline loops: CDR1 MGHRA, CDR2 YSYEKL. In DNA form, the CDR3 reads TGCGCCAGCAGCCAACCTAGCGGGGGGTCCTTAAATGAGCAGTTCTTC. Amino acids: CASSQPSGGSLNEQFF.

J is TRBJ1-1 and V is TRBV5-1; 7 bases line up with TRBD1. The CDR3 has 14 amino acids. V was pared by 4 bases and J by 3 bases, with 6 bases of the junction left unmatched. Germline assignment: CDR1 SGHRS and CDR2 YFSETQ. CDR3 loop: CASSTLTGDTEAFF. The CDR3 DNA reads as TGCGCCAGCAGCACCCTAACAGGGGACACTGAAGCTTTCTTT.

This clone has just one count. The genes are TRBV15 and TRBJ1-2; 7 positions match TRBD1. The CDR3 runs to 18 residues. V was pared by 1 base and J by 4 bases, with 15 bases of the junction left unmatched. Germline-derived CDR1 and CDR2 are LNHNV and YYDKDF (reference sequence). The CDR3 spells CATSRGGQQGPLPYGYTF. Written as DNA, the CDR3 is TGTGCCACCAGCAGAGGCGGACAACAGGGGCCCCTGCCCTATGGCTACACCTTC. Full variable domain (outside the CDR3, taken from reference TRBV15 and TRBJ1-2): DAMVIQNPRYQVTQFGKPVTLSCSQTLNHNVMYWYQQKSSQAPKLLFHYYDKDFNNEADTPDNFQSRRPNTSFCFLDIRSPGLGDTAMYLCATSRGGQQGPLPYGYTFGSGTRLTVV.

The V call is TRBV15, the J call TRBJ2-3, with 12 bases that match TRBD2. After removal of 3 bases from V and 11 bases from J, the junction contained 9 bases not matched to a gene. CDR1 is LNHNV and CDR2 is YYDKDF in the germline V gene (reference sequence). The CDR3 covers 15 residues. CDR3 sequence (DNA): TGTGCCACCAGCAGTAGACTAGCGGGGGACCATAGGCAGTATTTT. Translated: CATSSRLAGDHRQYF.

This rearrangement joins TRBV28 to TRBJ1-1; the D is unclear. V was trimmed by 3 bases and J by 4 bases, leaving 15 bases between them. The germline gives CDR1 MDHEN, CDR2 SYDVKM. This CDR3 is built from 15 residues. The CDR3 coding sequence is TGTGCCAGCAGTTTCAGTCCGGGTTCGGGCACTGAAGCTTTCTTT. It is translated as CASSFSPGSGTEAFF.

The chain uses TRBV9 and TRBJ2-3; 12 bases are shared with TRBD2. The V segment lost 3 bases and the J segment 6 bases; nucleotides outside the gene matches: 8. This CDR3 spans 16 amino acids. Germline CDR1 SGDLS, CDR2 YYNGEE. In DNA form, the CDR3 reads TGTGCCAGCAGCGAAAGGGGACTAGCGGGCGAGGATACGCAGTATTTT. Residues: CASSERGLAGEDTQYF.

This clone was found once. V gene TRBV30 combines with J gene TRBJ1-3; 7 bases align to TRBD1. In germline, CDR1 is GTSNPN, CDR2 SVGIG (reference sequence). J lost 5 bases, V lost 0 bases, and 7 bases had no gene match. The CDR3 runs 15 residues. CDR3 nucleotides: TGTGCCTGGAGTGTAAGACAGGGTCAAAGAAACACCATATATTTT. It translates to CAWSVRQGQRNTIYF.

The chain has TRBV27 and TRBJ1-5; a weak D match, TRBD1 (5 bases). CDR3 length: 13 residues. Trimming removed 5 bases at V and 5 bases at J, with 10 bases between. CDR1 and CDR2 (germline): MNHEY, SMNVEV (reference sequence). CDR3 region: CASSGQGHQPQHF. For the CDR3, the DNA is TGTGCCAGCAGTGGCCAGGGTCATCAGCCCCAGCATTTT.

V usage is TRBV6-5 and J usage is TRBJ1-3; possibly TRBD1 for D (6 bases). The V end lost 5 bases, the J end lost 5 bases, and 13 bases lay between the germline ends. This CDR3 region has 14 residues. The germline V gene encodes CDR1 MNHEY and CDR2 SVGAGI. This CDR3 is CASSPPGHRNTIYF. DNA for the CDR3: TGTGCCAGCAGTCCTCCGGGACATCGAAACACCATATATTTT.

The J gene is TRBJ2-7, the V gene TRBV13; 8 nucleotides match TRBD1. The CDR3 has 15 residues. V lost 0 bases and J lost 4; bases outside the gene matches: 5. Germline CDR1 PRHDT, CDR2 FYEKMQ (reference sequence). CDR3 nucleotide sequence: TGTGCCAGCAGCTTAGGTAGACAGGGGAAATACGAGCAGTACTTC. It translates to CASSLGRQGKYEQYF.

The rearrangement uses TRBV6-4 and TRBJ2-5; TRBD2 agrees at 9 bases. The CDR3 totals 14 residues. J lost 7 bases, V lost 4 bases, and 7 bases had no gene match. Germline values: CDR1 MRHNA, CDR2 SNTAGT. Here the CDR3 DNA reads TGTGCCAGCAGTGTCCTAGCGGGGAGTGGGACCCAGTACTTC. Residues: CASSVLAGSGTQYF.

There are a few counts of this clone. V is TRBV5-8 and J is TRBJ1-5, with unresolved D. The CDR3 runs 15 residues. Germline assignment: CDR1 SGHTS and CDR2 YDEGEE. Trimming cost V 0 bases and J 0 bases, with 7 bases left between them. The CDR3 region has the DNA TGTGCCAGCAGCTTGGCCGGGTTTAGCAATCAGCCCCAGCATTTT. It specifies CASSLAGFSNQPQHF.